The present TCR beta chain was sequenced within a study of a mutant IDH1 vaccine in newly diagnosed glioma. Turning to the study itself: A roughly 62% male, roughly 40% female split and a mean age of around 37 years characterized treated patients. Patients arrived already treated with radiotherapy, temozolomide, or both, most having had both.

Time point indicated: week 11, during vaccination. The study gave 300 ug of mutant IDH1 20-mer peptide per vaccine dose, with topical imiquimod. Worth noting for this clone: Its cognate antigen is unknown.

The data were produced by immunoSEQ multiplex PCR, yet TCRdb's version contains in-frame clones alone and is incomplete. The table lists 20,000 to 25,000 clones, 55% to 75% of them singletons, with 11% in the top ten. The CDR3 loop spans 15 amino acids. Trimming shortened V by 0 bases and J by 8 bases, and 16 bases separated the two germline ends. Germline lookup yields CDR1 MNHEY and CDR2 SVGAGI. The clonotype comes from a man younger than 35 with glioma. Some clones in this sample may be carry-over from other donors' samples. This chain uses TRBV6-5 with TRBJ1-2, with a possible D match to TRBD1 (5 bases). The source material was peripheral blood mononuclear cells (PBMCs), sampled from a glioma patient whose treatment included an IDH1 peptide vaccine. CDR3: CASSYSSGTRGGYTF. As DNA, the CDR3 is TGTGCCAGCAGTTACTCTTCCGGGACCCGGGGAGGCTACACCTTC.